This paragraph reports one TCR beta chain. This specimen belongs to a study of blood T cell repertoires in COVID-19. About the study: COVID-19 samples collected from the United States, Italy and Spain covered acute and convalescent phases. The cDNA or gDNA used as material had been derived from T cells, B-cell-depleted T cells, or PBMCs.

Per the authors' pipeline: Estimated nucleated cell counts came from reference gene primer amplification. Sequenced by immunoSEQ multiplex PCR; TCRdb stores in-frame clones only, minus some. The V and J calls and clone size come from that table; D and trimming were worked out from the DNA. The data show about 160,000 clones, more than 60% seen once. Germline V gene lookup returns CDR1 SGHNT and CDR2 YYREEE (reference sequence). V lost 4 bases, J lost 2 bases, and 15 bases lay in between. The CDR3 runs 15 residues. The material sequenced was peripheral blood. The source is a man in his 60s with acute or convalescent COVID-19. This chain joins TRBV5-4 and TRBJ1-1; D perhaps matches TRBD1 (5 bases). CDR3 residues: CASSMAGLGNTEAFF. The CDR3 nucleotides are TGTGCCAGCAGCATGGCAGGGTTAGGAAACACTGAAGCTTTCTTT. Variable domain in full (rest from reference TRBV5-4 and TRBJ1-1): ETGVTQSPTHLIKTRGQQVTLRCSSQSGHNTVSWYQQALGQGPQFIFQYYREEENGRGNFPPRFSGLQFPNYSSELNVNALELDDSALYLCASSMAGLGNTEAFFGQGTRLTVV.